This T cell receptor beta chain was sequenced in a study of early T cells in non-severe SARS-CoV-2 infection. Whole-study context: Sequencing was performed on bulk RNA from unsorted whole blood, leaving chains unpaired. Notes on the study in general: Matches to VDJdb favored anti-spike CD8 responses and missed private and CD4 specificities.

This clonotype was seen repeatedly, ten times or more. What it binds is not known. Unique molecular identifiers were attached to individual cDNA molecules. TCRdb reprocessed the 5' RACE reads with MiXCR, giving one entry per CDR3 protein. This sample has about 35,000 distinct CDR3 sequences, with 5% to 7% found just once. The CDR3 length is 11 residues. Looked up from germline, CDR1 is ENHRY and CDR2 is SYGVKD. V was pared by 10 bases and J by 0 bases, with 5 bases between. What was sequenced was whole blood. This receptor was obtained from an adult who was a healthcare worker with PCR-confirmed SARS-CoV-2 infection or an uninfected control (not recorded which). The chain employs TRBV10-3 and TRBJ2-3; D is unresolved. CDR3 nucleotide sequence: TGTGCCAGCCGCAGCACAGATACGCAGTATTTT. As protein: CASRSTDTQYF.